This T cell receptor beta chain was sequenced for a study of shared clonotypes between healthy human individuals (dated by TCRdb to 2020 to 2021). Regarding the study in general: A couple of women and three men aged 18 to 49 years were included in the cohort. Libraries were prepared and TCR repertoires were sequenced by different laboratories using diverse techniques, in order to increase sequencing depth and limit assay-specific biases. Between about 0.85 and 9.5 billion PBMCs per donor were obtained by leukapheresis. To estimate repertoire size and how much clonotype sharing occurs between individuals, the study deeply sequenced the blood TCR repertoires of several healthy adults. Study-wide findings and limitations: Based on pairwise subsampling, the degree of clonotype sharing among donors was expected to be affected by sequencing depth. Because the study included a small number of donors, the genetic and exposure-history diversity represented was limited. Sampling was restricted to blood, and TCR repertoires in tissues likely differ from the TCR repertoires found in blood.

V lost 1 base and J lost 5 bases, and the count of bases not matched to a germline gene is 12. There are 17 amino acids in the CDR3, from cysteine to phenylalanine inclusive. CDR3 DNA is the only sequence kept; it has 51 bases, read in frame from the first base. As encoded in the germline V gene, CDR1 is SGHRS while CDR2 is YFSETQ. Using the deep immunoSEQ assay, multiplex PCR amplified TCR CDR3 regions from genomic DNA. Extracted genomic DNA from each cell subset was distributed evenly across all wells of several immunoSEQ 96-well plates, and each plate was treated as a replicate. Each replicate PCR for unsorted PBMC received approximately 0.3 ug genomic DNA, equal to about 30,000 T cell genomes. Ten immunoSEQ deep assay plates were used to sequence the unsorted PBMC genomic DNA. Purified libraries were quantified with a Qubit 3.0 fluorometer, sized on a Bioanalyzer 2100, and re-quantified with the KAPA Library Quantification kit. Every immunoSEQ 96-well plate was sequenced on a separate single-read 150-cycle Illumina NextSeq 550 flow cell. Turning to the authors' computational methods: Because the immunoSEQ output included only junctional sequences and no quality scores, the filtering could not be the same as the filtering used for full-length reads. To assign V/J genes and CDR3, sequences were annotated using PyIR, a Python wrapper for IgBLAST v1.9, with IMGT germline references. Any read was removed if the V/J assignment was weak (E-value above 1e-6), the CDR3 was missing, or the read contained stop codons, out-of-frame junctions, or ambiguous translated residues. V3J clonotypes were defined as sequences sharing an identical inferred V gene, J gene, and CDR3 amino acid sequence. Percentage overlap between repertoires was calculated by dividing the number of shared unique clonotypes by the size of the smaller repertoire. Three approaches were used to assess repertoire richness: RTK rarefaction, the Chao1 estimator, and Recon v2.1 estimates of unobserved clonotypes. TCRdb obtained this table from immuneACCESS and retained in-frame rearrangements with V and J assigned. These tables miss some clones; where compared with another copy, unresolved V genes account for less than half of the shortfall, and the remainder is unexplained. V, J and clone size were drawn from that table, and D and trimming were deduced from the DNA. In this sample the table shows about 490,000 clones, over 60% of which occur a single time. Over 10% of the sample is taken by the ten largest.

Donors were healthy HIV-negative adults with no recently reported acute infections or vaccinations. Every donor was a Caucasian adult residing in Nashville, Tennessee, USA. In the unsorted samples, 85 million to 100 million PBMCs were counted, and genomic DNA was extracted using the QIAamp DNA Blood Mini kit. Blood was collected by leukapheresis, and PBMCs were isolated by Ficoll-Histopaque density gradient centrifugation and then cryopreserved in liquid nitrogen vapor phase. Concerning this clone itself: Its antigen has not been determined. The input lacks base qualities; no much larger clone sits a single base away.

The V and J genes are TRBV5-1 and TRBJ2-1; 7 bases in between match TRBD2. Material for sequencing was PBMCs. This TCR was recovered from a woman between 35 and 50 years old in good health. Some clones in this sample may be carry-over from other donors' samples. In nucleotide form, the sequence is TGCGCCAGCAGCTTGTCTACGCTCCGAAGCGGGAACAATGAGCAGTTCTTC. Translated, this is CASSLSTLRSGNNEQFF.